One sample yielded the 13 T cell receptor beta chains listed below, sequenced in a study of early T cells in non-severe SARS-CoV-2 infection. Via MiXCR, TCRdb re-called the 5' RACE reads, giving one row per CDR3 protein. The data show about 30,000 distinct CDR3 sequences, around 7% seen once. The specimen sequenced was whole blood. The receptors were gathered from an adult who was a healthcare worker with PCR-confirmed SARS-CoV-2 infection or an uninfected control (not recorded which).

This clonotype was seen a few times. The CDR3 DNA reads TGTGCCAGTAGTGTAAGAAACGGGGAGCTGTTTTTT. As protein: CASSVRNGELFF. The V and J genes are TRBV19 and TRBJ2-2; D is uncertain. The V end was cut by 5 bases, the J end by 7 bases, with 8 bases between. From germline, CDR1 is LNHDA and CDR2 SQIVND (reference sequence). The CDR3 consists of 12 residues.

This clonotype was found a few times. The V gene is TRBV27, the J gene TRBJ2-7; no firm D call. This CDR3 comprises 14 residues. CDR1 and CDR2 (germline): MNHEY, SMNVEV (reference sequence). Trimming removed 5 bases from V and 4 bases from J, with 15 bases in between. The DNA for the CDR3 is TGTGCCAGCAGTCTCCAGCGACGCGGATACGAGCAGTACTTC. Amino acid sequence: CASSLQRRGYEQYF.

This clonotype has a handful of counts. The rearrangement joins TRBV7-8 to TRBJ2-3; possibly TRBD1 for D (5 bases). The CDR3 extends over 16 amino acids. The V gene lost 5 bases and the J gene lost 0 bases, with 15 bases spanning the gap. The germline V gene encodes CDR1 SGHVS and CDR2 FQNEAQ. The CDR3 DNA sequence: TGTGCCAGCAGCATACGGTACAGGAGAAGCACAGATACGCAGTATTTT. It translates to CASSIRYRRSTDTQYF.

The chain combines TRBV20-1 with TRBJ2-1; TRBD2 aligns across 12 bases. This CDR3 is 14 amino acids long. Germline trimming cut 8 bases from V and 3 bases from J; bases unmatched to any gene: 5. Germline V gene data show CDR1 as DFQATT and CDR2 as SNEGSKA (reference sequence). CDR3 nucleotide sequence: TGCAGTCCCAAGACTAGCGGGAGCTACAATGAGCAGTTCTTC. This translates into CSPKTSGSYNEQFF.

The sample holds a few counts of this clonotype. The rearrangement joins TRBV20-1 to TRBJ1-1; 7 positions agree with TRBD1. This CDR3 comprises 14 residues. Germline assignment: CDR1 DFQATT and CDR2 SNEGSKA (reference sequence). With 5 bases clipped from V and 3 bases from J, the junction kept 9 bases outside the gene matches. The CDR3 loop is CSAALFQGDTEAFF. The CDR3 nucleotides are TGCAGTGCTGCTCTCTTCCAGGGGGACACTGAAGCTTTCTTT.

This clonotype has a count of ten or more. This chain links TRBV28 with TRBJ2-5; D not certain. Germline assignment: CDR1 MDHEN and CDR2 SYDVKM. The CDR3 runs 11 residues. Between the trimmed V and J ends, which lost 6 bases and 7 bases, there was a span of 9 bases. The CDR3 nucleotides are TGTGCCAGCAGCTCCTTTTCGACCCAGTACTTC. Translating it yields CASSSFSTQYF.

The table lists this clonotype with many counts. The chain couples TRBV20-1 to TRBJ2-5; the D gene is possibly TRBD2 (5 bases). The CDR3 is made up of 15 amino acids. Germline loops: CDR1 DFQATT, CDR2 SNEGSKA (reference sequence). Between the trimmed V and J ends, which lost 3 bases and 2 bases, there was a span of 16 bases. The CDR3: CSASVRVWEQETQYF. In nucleotides, the CDR3 is TGCAGTGCTAGTGTCCGGGTATGGGAGCAAGAGACCCAGTACTTC.

V is TRBV12-3 or TRBV12-4 and J is TRBJ2-7; 9 bases agree with TRBD1. The CDR3 contains 14 residues. V was pared by 6 bases and J by 5 bases, with 8 bases of the junction left unmatched. The CDR3 is CASREGQGRHEQYF. The CDR3 nucleotides are TGTGCCAGCAGGGAGGGACAGGGTAGGCACGAGCAGTACTTC.

This clonotype was observed many times. The chain is built from TRBV5-1 and TRBJ1-5, with D possibly TRBD1 on 5 matching bases. V shed 4 bases and J shed 5 bases, with 16 bases lying between them. Looked up from germline, CDR1 is SGHRS and CDR2 is YFSETQ. The CDR3 covers 15 residues. The DNA for the CDR3 is TGCGCCAGCAGCCTAACTGGGTTGGGGGATCAGCCCCAGCATTTT. Translated, it gives CASSLTGLGDQPQHF.

This clonotype was found many times. The genes are TRBV11-2 and TRBJ2-3; D unclear. V lost 5 bases and J 2 bases, leaving 11 bases between the germline ends. In germline, CDR1 is SGHAT, CDR2 FQNNGV. CDR3 length: 14 residues. CDR3 sequence (DNA): TGTGCCAGCAGCCCCGTTCCGGACACAGATACGCAGTATTTT. It yields the protein CASSPVPDTDTQYF.

J is TRBJ2-1 and V is TRBV24-1; D is uncertain. Germline CDR1 and CDR2: KGHDR and SFDVKD. Trimming shortened V by 5 bases and J by 9 bases, and 16 bases separated the two germline ends. The CDR3 is made up of 14 amino acids. As DNA, the CDR3 is TGTGCCACCAGTGTGGATAGCCGCCAAAGTGAGCAGTTCTTC. Protein sequence: CATSVDSRQSEQFF.

There are many counts of this clonotype. V usage is TRBV11-2 and J usage is TRBJ2-1; 7 positions match TRBD1. CDR1 SGHAT and CDR2 FQNNGV come from the germline V gene. Germline trimming cut 2 bases from V and 8 bases from J; bases unmatched to any gene: 12. CDR3 size: 16 residues. Here the CDR3 reads CASSLKTGTQGDEQFF. Written as DNA, the CDR3 is TGTGCCAGCAGCTTAAAGACCGGGACCCAGGGGGATGAGCAGTTCTTC.

This clonotype came up many times. Here the CDR3 DNA reads TGTGCCAGCAGCAAAGTTCTAACTAGCGAGCACTACGAGCAGTACTTC. It yields the protein CASSKVLTSEHYEQYF. The chain has TRBV21-1 and TRBJ2-7; TRBD2 is the table's D call, not checked against the DNA. TRBV21-1 is an annotated pseudogene. This CDR3 comprises 16 residues.